This T cell receptor (beta chain) was profiled in a study of T-cell memory formation after mild COVID-19. Study background: The two donors had largely donor-specific TCR clusters. General study results and limits: Whether day 37 second-wave clones are SARS-CoV-2-specific was not confirmed. There was a balanced CD4/CD8 profile in clones contracting day 15 to 85, and later expanders leaned CD4+.

MiXCR was run by TCRdb on the 5' RACE reads, yielding one entry per CDR3 protein. The profile covers some 150,000 distinct CDR3 sequences, with about 5.5% appearing a single time and more than 2% taken by the ten largest. This CDR3 spans 18 amino acids. Trimming at V came to 3 bases and at J to 1 base, leaving 15 bases not matched to a gene. CDR1 is SGHRS and CDR2 is YFSETQ in the germline V gene. This clonotype turned up a few times. Its antigen is unidentified. Material: PBMCs or a T cell subset sorted from them (not recorded which). This clonotype was obtained from an adult woman who had mild COVID-19 (a few samples of this study predate the infection). Cell type and time point are not known. The V gene is TRBV5-1, the J gene TRBJ1-1; 7 nucleotides line up with TRBD1. Here the CDR3 DNA reads TGCGCCAGCAGCTCCTTGTCCTTTGGGAGGGGGCAGAACACTGAAGCTTTCTTT. Its protein is CASSSLSFGRGQNTEAFF.